Below are 6 T cell receptor beta chains sequenced from a single sample in a study of cytomegalovirus exposure and HLA in healthy donors. The PCR made use of 60 Vbeta and 13 Jbeta primers. The assay was immunoSEQ multiplex PCR, and TCRdb's table has in-frame clones only and misses some. The table shows 150,000 to 200,000 clones, with approximately 80% occurring only once. The sequenced material came from PBMCs. The receptors were gathered from a woman in her twenties or thirties in good health and CMV-seropositive.

The chain links TRBV6-5 to TRBJ2-2; 8 nucleotides align to TRBD2. Trimming removed 7 bases from V and 7 bases from J; junction bases left unmatched: 8. Germline CDR1 and CDR2: MNHEY and SVGAGI. CDR3 size: 14 residues. The CDR3 is CASNTGGPSGELFF. The CDR3 DNA reads TGTGCCAGCAACACGGGGGGGCCGAGCGGGGAGCTGTTTTTT.

This chain links TRBV7-6 with TRBJ2-7, with 12 bases aligning to TRBD2. The junction had 8 bases not matched to a gene; V was cut back by 1 base and J by 1 base. This CDR3 has 18 residues. From germline, CDR1 is SGHVS and CDR2 FNYEAQ. CDR3 region: CASSLEASGRASSYEQYF. The CDR3 DNA sequence: TGTGCCAGCAGCTTAGAAGCTAGCGGGAGGGCATCGTCCTACGAGCAGTACTTC.

The chain carries TRBV10-1 and TRBJ2-1; D gene unclear. Trimming shortened V by 4 bases and J by 2 bases, and 6 bases separated the two germline ends. The CDR3 has 13 amino acids. Germline V CDR1 and CDR2: WNHNN, SYGVQD (reference sequence). The DNA for the CDR3 is TGCGCCAGCAGTGGAACAACCTACAATGAGCAGTTCTTC. Its protein is CASSGTTYNEQFF.

The V and J genes are TRBV28 and TRBJ2-6, with D possibly being TRBD1 (5 bases). Germline V gene lookup returns CDR1 MDHEN and CDR2 SYDVKM. V lost 2 bases and J 4 bases, leaving 6 bases between the germline ends. The CDR3 is 14 residues long. The chain's CDR3 is CASSLQGGANVLTF. In DNA form, the CDR3 reads TGTGCCAGCAGTTTACAGGGCGGGGCCAACGTCCTGACTTTC.

The V call is TRBV6-5, the J call TRBJ1-2, with D tentatively TRBD1 (5 bases). The CDR3 has 16 residues. Germline V gene sequence: CDR1 MNHEY, CDR2 SVGAGI. Deletions cut 2 bases from V and 6 bases from J, with 19 bases between. The CDR3 bases are TGTGCCAGCAGTTACGCGATGCTCGGGGGGGTCGATGGCTACACCTTC. It yields the protein CASSYAMLGGVDGYTF.

This CDR3 reads CATSRQGIETQYF. CDR3 bases: TGTGCCACCAGCAGACAGGGGATAGAGACCCAGTACTTC. The rearrangement joins TRBV15 to TRBJ2-5, with D perhaps matching TRBD1 (6 bases). Trimming cost V 2 bases and J 4 bases, with 8 bases left between them. The V gene's germline CDR1 is LNHNV and CDR2 YYDKDF (reference sequence). The CDR3 has 13 amino acids.